The TCR beta chain under discussion was sequenced for a study of cytomegalovirus exposure and HLA in healthy donors. General study results and limits: Later analysis found that TCR beta chains associated with HLA were more clonally expanded than other, equally common chains. Diagnosis of cytomegalovirus status made by the classifier reportedly showed high specificity and sensitivity.

With respect to this clone: Its specificity is unknown.

This CDR3 is built from 14 residues. The junction had 4 bases not matched to a gene; V was cut back by 5 bases and J by 5 bases. Germline V gene sequence: CDR1 LNHDA, CDR2 SQIVND (reference sequence). The PCR made use of 60 Vbeta and 13 Jbeta primers. Clones were sequenced by immunoSEQ multiplex PCR, and TCRdb holds only the in-frame ones, with some missing. Seen here are 70,000 to 95,000 clones, around 82% observed once, and the top ten hold around 2%. The TCR was taken from a man between 18 and 29 years old in good health and CMV-seronegative. The sequencing input was PBMCs. The V gene is TRBV19, the J gene TRBJ2-7; 12 nucleotides agree with TRBD2. CDR3 DNA sequence: TGTGCCAGTAGTCCGACTAGCGGGGGAAACGAGCAGTACTTC. This gives the protein CASSPTSGGNEQYF.